Sequencing of this T cell receptor (beta chain) was carried out in a study of CD8 T cells in Susac syndrome. Study-wide points: The study's TCR sequencing and HLA analysis covered a relatively small number of individuals, and the study acknowledged this.

With respect to this clonotype: Its antigen is unknown.

V gave up 0 bases and J gave up 5 bases, with 19 bases separating them. This CDR3 is built from 18 residues. From germline, CDR1 is SGHNT and CDR2 YENEEA. Random hexamers were used to reverse transcribe an amount of roughly 0.5 to 1 ug RNA. MiXCR was run by TCRdb on the immunoSEQ multiplex PCR reads, yielding one entry per CDR3 protein. The sample lists about 300,000 distinct CDR3 sequences, roughly 90% occurring once. The CD8+ and CD4+ T cells were isolated magnetically using a negative isolation approach, whereas the TEMRA cells were enriched by FACS. The source of this sequence is a human donor with multiple sclerosis. What was sequenced was CD8+ T cells from PBMCs. This sequence joins TRBV11-3 and TRBJ2-2; D ambiguous. CDR3 amino acids: CASSLDEWGSDLTGELFF. CDR3 coding DNA: TGTGCCAGCAGCTTAGATGAGTGGGGATCGGATTTGACCGGGGAGCTGTTTTTT.